The clone carrying this TCR beta chain came up a few times. Its antigen remains unidentified. These data originate in a study of identical twins. Study-wide findings and caveats: Insertions ran lower in abundant cord blood beta clonotypes, though not in memory repertoires. Conclusions came from cross-sectional statistical analysis, not from following the same donors. Models underestimated out-of-frame TCR alpha sharing in monozygotic twins.

Trimming took 0 bases from V and 9 from J, leaving 8 bases between them. CDR1 is KGHDR, CDR2 SFDVKD, per germline. The CDR3 length is 13 residues. TCRdb reanalysed the 5' RACE reads using MiXCR and keeps one entry per CDR3 protein. The profile shows a few hundred thousand distinct CDR3 sequences, roughly an eighth of them singletons. The sample was also reused in another study, on yellow fever vaccine responses in identical twins.

V gene TRBV24-1 combines with J gene TRBJ2-1; TRBD2 is a possible D gene (5 bases). This receptor was identified in a woman under 30 in good health. Sequencing used CD8+ T cells sorted from blood. The CDR3 is CATSDLEGSEQFF. DNA of the CDR3: TGTGCCACCAGTGATTTGGAAGGGAGTGAGCAGTTCTTC.